Detailed here is one T cell receptor beta chain. TCRdb called the RT-PCR reads again in MiXCR, with one record for every CDR3 protein. This sample carries about 700,000 distinct CDR3 sequences, 11% to 15% of them seen once, and the ten largest clones take 3.6%. The CDR3 sequence is 12 residues long. V was shortened by 5 bases and J by 2 bases, with 8 bases between the two germline ends. The germline CDR1 and CDR2 sequences are DFQATT and SNEGSKA (reference sequence). This clonotype was sampled from a female donor in good health, serving as a healthy control. The genes are TRBV20-1 and TRBJ2-3; D may be TRBD2 (6 bases). Specimen: memory CD4+ T cells from blood. The DNA of the CDR3 is TGCAGTGCTCGACTAGACACAGATACGCAGTATTTT. It codes for CSARLDTDTQYF.